This record covers a single TCR beta chain. The data were taken from a study of somatic mutations in cytotoxic T cells in rheumatoid arthritis. CDR1 is MNHEY and CDR2 is SMNVEV in the germline V gene (reference sequence). V gave up 8 bases and J gave up 8 bases, with 21 bases separating them. CDR3 length: 14 residues. The table came from immunoSEQ multiplex PCR; TCRdb's copy has only in-frame clones and leaves some out. The sample yields 15,000 to 20,000 clones, approximately 80% seen once. The chain recombines TRBV27 with TRBJ1-2; D is perhaps TRBD1 (5 bases). This clonotype was sampled from an adult with rheumatoid arthritis. The sequenced sample was CD8+ T cells sorted from blood. The CDR3 loop reads CASSQKGPLGGYTF. The CDR3 DNA follows: TGTGCCAGCTCACAGAAGGGACCCCTGGGGGGCTACACCTTC.